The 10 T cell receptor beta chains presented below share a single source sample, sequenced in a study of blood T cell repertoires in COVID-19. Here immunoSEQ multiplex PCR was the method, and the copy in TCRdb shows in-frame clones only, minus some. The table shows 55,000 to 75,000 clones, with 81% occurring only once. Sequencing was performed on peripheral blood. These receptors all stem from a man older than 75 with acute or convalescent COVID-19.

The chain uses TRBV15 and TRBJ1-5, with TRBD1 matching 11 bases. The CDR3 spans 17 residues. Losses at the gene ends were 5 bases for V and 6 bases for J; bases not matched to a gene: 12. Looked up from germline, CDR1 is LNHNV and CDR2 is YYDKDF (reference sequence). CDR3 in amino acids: CATSRGGPDRGLQPQHF. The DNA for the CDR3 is TGTGCCACCAGCCGAGGGGGCCCGGACAGGGGGCTTCAGCCCCAGCATTTT.

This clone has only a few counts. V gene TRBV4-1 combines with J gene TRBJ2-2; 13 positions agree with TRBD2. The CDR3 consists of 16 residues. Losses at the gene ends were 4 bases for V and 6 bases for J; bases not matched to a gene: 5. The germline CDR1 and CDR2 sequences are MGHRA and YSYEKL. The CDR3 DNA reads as TGCGCCAGCAGCCCAGGACTAGCGGGAGTCCCCGGGGAGCTGTTTTTT. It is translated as CASSPGLAGVPGELFF.

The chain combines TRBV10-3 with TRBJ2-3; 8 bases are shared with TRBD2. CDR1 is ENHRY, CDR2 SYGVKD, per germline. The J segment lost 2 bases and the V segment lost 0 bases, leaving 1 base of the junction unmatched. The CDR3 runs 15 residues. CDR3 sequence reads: CAISESSGDTDTQYF. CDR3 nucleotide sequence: TGTGCCATCAGTGAGTCTAGCGGGGACACAGATACGCAGTATTTT.

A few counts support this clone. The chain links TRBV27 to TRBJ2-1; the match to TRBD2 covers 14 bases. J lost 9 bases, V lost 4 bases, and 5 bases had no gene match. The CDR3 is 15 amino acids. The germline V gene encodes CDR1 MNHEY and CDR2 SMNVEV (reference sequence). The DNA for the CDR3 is TGTGCCAGCAGTTCTCCGGGACTAGCGGGAGTTGAGCAGTTCTTC. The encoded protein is CASSSPGLAGVEQFF.

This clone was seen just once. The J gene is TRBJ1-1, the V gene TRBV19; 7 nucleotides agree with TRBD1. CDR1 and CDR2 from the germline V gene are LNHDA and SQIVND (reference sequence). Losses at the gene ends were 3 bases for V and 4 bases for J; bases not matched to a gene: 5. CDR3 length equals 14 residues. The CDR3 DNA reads TGTGCCAGTAGTATCGTAGGGGGCTTCACTGAAGCTTTCTTT. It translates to CASSIVGGFTEAFF.

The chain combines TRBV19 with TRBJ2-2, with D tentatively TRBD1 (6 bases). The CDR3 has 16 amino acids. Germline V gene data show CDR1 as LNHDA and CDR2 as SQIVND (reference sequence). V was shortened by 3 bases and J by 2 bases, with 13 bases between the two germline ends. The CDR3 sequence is CASSMRQGINTGELFF. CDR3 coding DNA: TGTGCCAGTAGTATGCGTCAGGGGATAAACACCGGGGAGCTGTTTTTT.

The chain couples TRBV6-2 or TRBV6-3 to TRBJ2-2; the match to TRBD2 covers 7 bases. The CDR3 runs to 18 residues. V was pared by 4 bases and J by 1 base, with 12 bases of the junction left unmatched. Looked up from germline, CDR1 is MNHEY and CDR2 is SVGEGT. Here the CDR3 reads CASSFDGLAEGNTGELFF. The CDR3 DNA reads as TGTGCCAGCAGTTTTGATGGTCTAGCGGAAGGGAACACCGGGGAGCTGTTTTTT.

CDR3 protein: CASSPGGASGETQYF. CDR3 bases: TGCGCCAGCAGCCCGGGAGGGGCGTCCGGAGAGACCCAGTACTTC. The rearrangement uses TRBV4-3 and TRBJ2-5; TRBD2 matches 8 bases. The CDR3 has 15 residues. V dropped 4 bases and J dropped 4; count of bases not matched to a gene: 8. Per the germline V gene, CDR1 is LGHNA and CDR2 is YSLEER.

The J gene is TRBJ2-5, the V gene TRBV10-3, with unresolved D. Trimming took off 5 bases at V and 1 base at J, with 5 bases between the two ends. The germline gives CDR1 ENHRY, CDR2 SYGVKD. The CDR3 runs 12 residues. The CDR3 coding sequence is TGTGCCATCAGTCTAGGCCAAGAGACCCAGTACTTC. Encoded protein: CAISLGQETQYF.

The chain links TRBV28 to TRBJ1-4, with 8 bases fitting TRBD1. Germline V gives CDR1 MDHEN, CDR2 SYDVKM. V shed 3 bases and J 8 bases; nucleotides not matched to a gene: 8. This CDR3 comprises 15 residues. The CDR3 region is CASSFLTGGSEKLFF. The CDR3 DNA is TGTGCCAGCAGTTTCCTAACAGGGGGGTCAGAAAAACTGTTTTTT.